This T cell receptor beta chain was recovered during a study of cytomegalovirus exposure and HLA in healthy donors. Looking at the study overall: An earlier analysis found around 120 million unique TCR beta sequences from about 190 million T cells.

The primer mix had 60 Vbeta and 13 Jbeta primers. Sequencing was performed with immunoSEQ multiplex PCR; in TCRdb, only in-frame clones are kept and a portion is missing. Its table lists 95,000 to 150,000 clones. A word on this clone: Other DNA sequences from this sample encode an identical CDR3 as well.

This CDR3 spans 16 amino acids. In germline, CDR1 is MRHNA, CDR2 SNTAGT. V lost 4 bases to trimming and J lost 0 bases; unmatched junction nucleotides: 0. This clonotype originated in a man aged 18 to 29 in good health and CMV-seronegative. Sequencing was performed on PBMCs. The rearrangement joins TRBV6-4 to TRBJ2-6; TRBD1 matches 10 bases. CDR3 DNA sequence: TGTGCCAGCAGTGGGACAGGGGGCTCTGGGGCCAACGTCCTGACTTTC. Its protein is CASSGTGGSGANVLTF.